A single sample gave rise to the 29 T cell receptor beta chains below, sequenced in a study of blood T cell repertoires in COVID-19. Using immunoSEQ multiplex PCR, the repertoire was profiled, and TCRdb retains in-frame clones only, with some absent. Among about 190,000 clones listed, roughly nine tenths were seen once. The sequenced sample was peripheral blood. These receptors were taken from a man aged 25-45 years with acute or convalescent COVID-19.

The chain has TRBV19 and TRBJ2-1; TRBD1 matches 10 bases. The germline gives CDR1 LNHDA, CDR2 SQIVND (reference sequence). V shed 7 bases and J 15 bases; nucleotides not matched to a gene: 9. The length of the CDR3 is 12 residues. This CDR3 is CASTTRQGAWFF. The CDR3 nucleotides are TGTGCCAGTACGACCAGACAGGGGGCCTGGTTCTTC.

V usage is TRBV21-1 and J usage is TRBJ1-5; the D call TRBD1 from the table was never checked on the DNA. TRBV21-1 is termed a pseudogene. This CDR3 contains 19 residues. CDR3 sequence reads: CASSKDLDREIYSNQPQHF. The CDR3 DNA reads as TGTGCCAGCAGCAAAGACCTCGACAGAGAAATTTATAGCAATCAGCCCCAGCATTTT.

The chain has TRBV5-1 and TRBJ1-2; D call uncertain. Germline V gives CDR1 SGHRS, CDR2 YFSETQ. Trimming took 7 bases from V and 4 from J, leaving 11 bases between them. CDR3 size: 12 residues. The CDR3 is CASGEGGYGYTF. CDR3 DNA: TGCGCCAGCGGGGAGGGCGGCTATGGCTACACCTTC.

This clone was observed a few times. V and J are TRBV4-1 and TRBJ2-7, with D possibly TRBD1 on 6 matching bases. CDR1 is MGHRA and CDR2 is YSYEKL in the germline V gene. The CDR3 is made up of 13 amino acids. V dropped 3 bases and J dropped 4 bases, with 10 bases sitting between them. CDR3 sequence reads: CASSQRTEYEQYF. The CDR3, as DNA: TGCGCCAGCAGCCAGAGGACAGAATACGAGCAGTACTTC.

This clone is a singleton in its sample. The chain couples TRBV29-1 to TRBJ1-2; D is perhaps TRBD1 (6 bases). This CDR3 is 10 amino acids long. The germline V gene encodes CDR1 SQVTM and CDR2 ANQGSEA. Trimming cost V 6 bases and J 5 bases, with 7 bases left between them. The CDR3 loop reads CSVGQYGYTF. CDR3 DNA sequence: TGCAGCGTCGGACAGTATGGCTACACCTTC.

The V gene is TRBV4-1, the J gene TRBJ1-5; D gene unclear. The CDR3 has 18 amino acids. Germline V gene data show CDR1 as MGHRA and CDR2 as YSYEKL. V lost 1 base and J lost 1, with 17 bases in between. The CDR3 sequence: CASSQVSLGVLSNQPQHF. CDR3 nucleotides: TGCGCCAGCAGCCAAGTTTCTTTGGGAGTATTGAGCAATCAGCCCCAGCATTTT.

The chain couples TRBV5-1 to TRBJ2-3; 8 bases are a match to TRBD2. Germline V gives CDR1 SGHRS, CDR2 YFSETQ. The trim removed 4 bases at V and 4 bases at J, leaving 8 bases unmatched. There are 15 residues in the CDR3. In DNA, the CDR3 is TGCGCCAGCAGCCCGGGGACTAGTACGTCAGATACGCAGTATTTT. Amino acids: CASSPGTSTSDTQYF.

The gene calls are TRBV19 and TRBJ1-1; 10 bases align to TRBD1. CDR3 size: 17 residues. CDR1 and CDR2 from the germline V gene are LNHDA and SQIVND (reference sequence). V shed 4 bases, J shed 6 bases, and the junction held 14 bases outside the gene matches. CDR3 DNA sequence: TGTGCCAGTAGTAAATCGGGACAGGGGACCCGGAAAGCTGAAGCTTTCTTT. Protein: CASSKSGQGTRKAEAFF.

The chain combines TRBV5-6 with TRBJ1-5, with a tentative D call TRBD1 (5 bases). CDR3 length: 13 amino acids. CDR1 and CDR2 (germline): SGHDT, YYEEEE. V was pared by 3 bases and J by 6 bases, with 10 bases between. Here the CDR3 DNA reads TGTGCCAGCAGCTATCAGGGTCGTCAGCCCCAGCATTTT. This codes for CASSYQGRQPQHF.

This chain connects TRBV18 to TRBJ2-3; tentatively, D is TRBD1 (6 bases). Per the germline V gene, CDR1 is KGHSH and CDR2 is LQKENI. V was cut by 2 bases and J by 2 bases, with 11 bases left in between. The CDR3 is 15 amino acids. The CDR3 DNA is TGTGCCAGCTCACCAGCCAGGGGAACCACAGATACGCAGTATTTT. It yields the protein CASSPARGTTDTQYF.

The chain has TRBV2 and TRBJ1-2; TRBD1 is a possible D gene (5 bases). This CDR3 comprises 16 residues. Germline V lookup: CDR1 SNHLY, CDR2 FYNNEI. V lost 4 bases, J lost 3 bases, and 18 bases lay in between. For the CDR3, the DNA is TGTGCCAGCAGTGTATTGGGTGGGGGGGAGTACTATGGCTACACCTTC. Amino acid sequence: CASSVLGGGEYYGYTF.

This sequence joins TRBV7-8 and TRBJ2-7; 8 bases line up with TRBD1. J gave up 8 bases and V 7 bases, and 16 bases lay outside the gene matches. The CDR3 covers 15 residues. Germline-derived CDR1 and CDR2 are SGHVS and FQNEAQ. The CDR3 DNA is TGTGCCAGCACCCCCACCGGGACAGGCTTTTGGAAGCAGTACTTC. It yields the protein CASTPTGTGFWKQYF. The whole variable domain, remainder taken from reference TRBV7-8 and TRBJ2-7, is GAGVSQSPRYKVAKRGQDVALRCDPISGHVSLFWYQQALGQGPEFLTYFQNEAQLDKSGLPSDRFFAERPEGSVSTLKIQRTQQEDSAVYLCASTPTGTGFWKQYFGPGTRLTVT.

The chain couples TRBV14 to TRBJ1-5, with D perhaps matching TRBD1 (5 bases). This CDR3 is 15 amino acids long. Looked up from germline, CDR1 is SGHDN and CDR2 is FVKESK. V dropped 1 base and J dropped 2 bases, with 9 bases sitting between them. The CDR3 DNA follows: TGTGCCAGCAGCCAAGGGGGCAGGGGCAATCAGCCCCAGCATTTT. Its protein is CASSQGGRGNQPQHF.

The rearrangement links TRBV20-1 to TRBJ2-3; possibly TRBD1 for D (6 bases). The CDR3 length is 15 residues. The germline CDR1 and CDR2 sequences are DFQATT and SNEGSKA (reference sequence). Between the trimmed V and J ends, which lost 3 bases and 3 bases, there was a span of 16 bases. This chain's CDR3 is CSASLGPRGTDTQYF. CDR3 in DNA: TGCAGTGCTAGTTTGGGACCAAGGGGGACAGATACGCAGTATTTT.

This chain connects TRBV5-4 to TRBJ2-4, with D perhaps TRBD1 (6 bases). The CDR3 has 13 residues. Germline V gene data show CDR1 as SGHNT and CDR2 as YYREEE (reference sequence). V was clipped by 8 bases and J by 6 bases, with 15 bases between them. Here the CDR3 reads CASSLQGGNIQYF. In nucleotides, the CDR3 is TGTGCCAGTTCGCTACAAGGGGGAAACATTCAGTACTTC.

V usage is TRBV30 and J usage is TRBJ1-6, with TRBD1 identical over 9 bases. The germline V gene has CDR1 GTSNPN and CDR2 SVGIG (reference sequence). Trimming at V came to 4 bases and at J to 7 bases, leaving 5 bases not matched to a gene. The CDR3 runs 14 residues. The CDR3 reads CAWTRDRVNSPLHF. DNA of the CDR3: TGTGCCTGGACTCGGGACAGGGTGAATTCACCCCTCCACTTT.

The chain couples TRBV14 to TRBJ2-7; D is unclear. Between the trimmed V and J ends, which lost 0 bases and 2 bases, there was a span of 11 bases. This CDR3 is built from 15 residues. Germline-derived CDR1 and CDR2 are SGHDN and FVKESK. The CDR3 region is CASSQDVRRPYEQYF. The DNA for the CDR3 is TGTGCCAGCAGCCAAGATGTTAGGAGACCCTACGAGCAGTACTTC.

V usage is TRBV21-1 and J usage is TRBJ2-7; TRBD2 is the table's D call and was not checked against the DNA. TRBV21-1 is reported as a pseudogene. The CDR3 runs to 18 residues. CDR3 amino acids: CASSKRIREKVFSYEQYF. The CDR3 nucleotides read TGTGCCAGCAGCAAACGAATTCGGGAAAAGGTTTTTTCCTACGAGCAGTACTTC.

This clone was observed a single time. The chain carries TRBV28 and TRBJ1-4; TRBD1 is a possible D gene (6 bases). In germline, CDR1 is MDHEN, CDR2 SYDVKM. The CDR3 sequence is 15 residues long. The V gene lost 2 bases and the J gene lost 4 bases, with 11 bases spanning the gap. CDR3 sequence (DNA): TGTGCCAGCAGTTTAGGGGGCAGGGTTAATGAAAAACTGTTTTTT. Translation gives CASSLGGRVNEKLFF.

Here the CDR3 DNA reads TGTGCCATCAGTGATCCAGGCCATGCAGGAAACACCATATATTTT. Encoded protein: CAISDPGHAGNTIYF. The chain carries TRBV10-3 and TRBJ1-3; D remains unclear. The CDR3 sequence is 15 residues long. Germline CDR1 ENHRY, CDR2 SYGVKD. Trimming removed 3 bases from V and 4 bases from J, with 13 bases in between.

The CDR3 nucleotides are TGCAGCATCGACTACCGGGACAGGCTTGGCCAAGCGCAGTTCTTC. This sequence encodes CSIDYRDRLGQAQFF. The chain carries TRBV29-1 and TRBJ2-1; 8 positions match TRBD1. CDR3 length equals 15 residues. V was clipped by 8 bases and J by 12 bases; unmatched bases: 21. Germline V lookup: CDR1 SQVTM, CDR2 ANQGSEA.

The gene calls are TRBV3-1 (or the pseudogene TRBV3-2) and TRBJ2-2, with 8 nucleotides matching TRBD1. Per the germline V gene, CDR1 is LGHDT and CDR2 is YNNKEL (reference sequence). Losses at the gene ends were 8 bases for V and 4 bases for J; bases not matched to a gene: 6. This CDR3 is 14 amino acids long. In nucleotides, the CDR3 is TGTGCCAGCGGACAGGGATTCGGCACCGGGGAGCTGTTTTTT. Translation: CASGQGFGTGELFF.

This chain uses TRBV19 with TRBJ1-2; D perhaps matches TRBD1 (5 bases). This CDR3 is built from 14 residues. Germline V lookup: CDR1 LNHDA, CDR2 SQIVND (reference sequence). Trimming took off 10 bases at V and 1 base at J, with 16 bases between the two ends. The CDR3 here is CATVGTGGNYGYTF. CDR3 coding DNA: TGTGCCACCGTGGGAACAGGCGGTAACTATGGCTACACCTTC.

The chain recombines TRBV6-5 with TRBJ1-3; D may be TRBD1 (5 bases). Germline lookup yields CDR1 MNHEY and CDR2 SVGAGI. Trimming stripped 8 bases from V and 1 base from J, with 15 bases between. The CDR3 contains 15 residues. The CDR3 DNA reads as TGTGCCAGCGCCCTCACAGGTTATTCTGGAAACACCATATATTTT. This gives the protein CASALTGYSGNTIYF.

This chain links TRBV13 with TRBJ1-1, with D possibly matching TRBD1 (6 bases). The CDR3 extends over 14 amino acids. Germline V CDR1 and CDR2: PRHDT, FYEKMQ (reference sequence). With 7 bases removed from V and 5 bases from J, the gap between germline ends came to 17 bases. The CDR3 protein is CASISSRGATEAFF. The CDR3 DNA reads TGTGCCAGCATATCATCGCGGGGGGCTACTGAAGCTTTCTTT. The full variable domain, in which reference TRBV13 and TRBJ1-1 provide the parts outside the CDR3, is AAGVIQSPRHLIKEKRETATLKCYPIPRHDTVYWYQQGPGQDPQFLISFYEKMQSDKGSIPDRFSAQQFSDYHSELNMSSLELGDSALYFCASISSRGATEAFFGQGTRLTVV.

The chain carries TRBV6-6 and TRBJ2-2; 8 nucleotides align to TRBD1. The J segment lost 0 bases and the V segment lost 5 bases, leaving 5 bases of the junction unmatched. This CDR3 is built from 16 residues. Germline V CDR1 and CDR2: MNHNY, SVGAGI (reference sequence). CDR3 in DNA: TGTGCCAGCAGTATCCGACAGGGGACGAACACCGGGGAGCTGTTTTTT. It specifies CASSIRQGTNTGELFF.

The gene calls are TRBV18 and TRBJ2-2; D is ambiguous. CDR1 and CDR2 from the germline V gene are KGHSH and LQKENI. Trimming left V 5 bases short and J 5 bases short, with 6 bases between. This CDR3 is built from 12 residues. CDR3 protein: CASSYSTGELFF. The CDR3 DNA reads TGTGCCAGCTCATACAGTACCGGGGAGCTGTTTTTT.

Written as DNA, the CDR3 is TGTGCCAGCCGCCAGGGGGGATACGGCAATCAGCCCCAGCATTTT. The encoded protein is CASRQGGYGNQPQHF. The chain uses TRBV28 and TRBJ1-5; 7 bases match TRBD1. The V and J ends lost 8 bases and 2 bases, in that order; junction bases with no gene match: 9. From germline, CDR1 is MDHEN and CDR2 SYDVKM. CDR3 length: 15 residues.

V and J are TRBV5-4 and TRBJ1-4, with 11 bases matching TRBD1. V was clipped by 1 base and J by 5 bases; unmatched bases: 1. Germline V gives CDR1 SGHNT, CDR2 YYREEE (reference sequence). The CDR3 is 15 amino acids. CDR3 nucleotides: TGTGCCAGCAGCTTGAGGACAGGGGGCAATGAAAAACTGTTTTTT. The encoded protein is CASSLRTGGNEKLFF.